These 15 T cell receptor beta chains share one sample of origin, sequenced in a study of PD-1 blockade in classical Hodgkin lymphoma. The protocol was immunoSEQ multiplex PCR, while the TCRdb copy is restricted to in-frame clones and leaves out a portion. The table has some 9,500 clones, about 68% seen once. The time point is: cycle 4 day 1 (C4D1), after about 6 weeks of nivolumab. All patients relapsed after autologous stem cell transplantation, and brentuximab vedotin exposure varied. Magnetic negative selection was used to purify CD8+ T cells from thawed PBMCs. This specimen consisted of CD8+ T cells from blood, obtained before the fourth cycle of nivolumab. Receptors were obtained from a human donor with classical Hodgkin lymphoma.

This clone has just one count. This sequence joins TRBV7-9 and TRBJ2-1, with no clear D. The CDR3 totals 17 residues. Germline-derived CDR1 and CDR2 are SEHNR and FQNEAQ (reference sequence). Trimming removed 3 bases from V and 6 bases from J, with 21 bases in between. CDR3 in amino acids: CASSFLPVGLRFNEQFF. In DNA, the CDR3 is TGTGCCAGCAGCTTCCTCCCCGTGGGGTTACGTTTCAATGAGCAGTTCTTC.

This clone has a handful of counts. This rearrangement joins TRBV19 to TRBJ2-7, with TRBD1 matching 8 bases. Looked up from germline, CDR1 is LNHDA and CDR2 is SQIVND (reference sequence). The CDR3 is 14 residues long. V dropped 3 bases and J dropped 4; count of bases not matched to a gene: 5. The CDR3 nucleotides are TGTGCCAGTAGTATCCGGACAGGGCCATACGAGCAGTACTTC. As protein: CASSIRTGPYEQYF.

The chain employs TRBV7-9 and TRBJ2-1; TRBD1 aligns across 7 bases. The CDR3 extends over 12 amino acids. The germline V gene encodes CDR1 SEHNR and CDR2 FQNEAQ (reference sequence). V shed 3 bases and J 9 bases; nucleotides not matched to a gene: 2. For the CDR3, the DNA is TGTGCCAGCAGCTTGACAGGGACTGAGCAGTTCTTC. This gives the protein CASSLTGTEQFF.

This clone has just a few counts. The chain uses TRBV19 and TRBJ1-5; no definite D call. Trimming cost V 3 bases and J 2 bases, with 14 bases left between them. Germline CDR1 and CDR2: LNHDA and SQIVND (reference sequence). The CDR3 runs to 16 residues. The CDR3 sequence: CASSMFWGGGNQPQHF. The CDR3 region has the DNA TGTGCCAGTAGTATGTTTTGGGGTGGGGGCAATCAGCCCCAGCATTTT.

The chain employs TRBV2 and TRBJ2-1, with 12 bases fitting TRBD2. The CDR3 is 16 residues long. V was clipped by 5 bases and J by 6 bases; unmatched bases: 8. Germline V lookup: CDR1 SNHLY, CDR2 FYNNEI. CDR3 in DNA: TGTGCCAGCAGTCCCGGACTAGCGGGACGAATCAATGAGCAGTTCTTC. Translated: CASSPGLAGRINEQFF.

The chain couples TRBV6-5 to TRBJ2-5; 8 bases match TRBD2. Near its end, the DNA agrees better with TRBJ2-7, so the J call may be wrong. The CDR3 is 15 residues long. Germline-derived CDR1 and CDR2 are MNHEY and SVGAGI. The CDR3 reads CASSYSGSGSYEQYF. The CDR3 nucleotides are TGTGCCAGCAGTTACTCAGGGAGCGGGAGCTACGAGCAGTACTTC.

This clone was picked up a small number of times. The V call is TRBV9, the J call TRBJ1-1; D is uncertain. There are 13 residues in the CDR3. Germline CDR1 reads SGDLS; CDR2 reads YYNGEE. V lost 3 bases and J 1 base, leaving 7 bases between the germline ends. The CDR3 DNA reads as TGTGCCAGCAGCGGTAGAGGGAACACTGAAGCTTTCTTT. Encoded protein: CASSGRGNTEAFF.

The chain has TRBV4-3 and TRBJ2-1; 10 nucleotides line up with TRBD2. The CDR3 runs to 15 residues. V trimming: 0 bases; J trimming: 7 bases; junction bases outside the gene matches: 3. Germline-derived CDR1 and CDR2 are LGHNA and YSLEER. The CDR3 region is CASSQELAGTNEQFF. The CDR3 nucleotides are TGCGCCAGCAGCCAAGAACTAGCGGGGACTAATGAGCAGTTCTTC.

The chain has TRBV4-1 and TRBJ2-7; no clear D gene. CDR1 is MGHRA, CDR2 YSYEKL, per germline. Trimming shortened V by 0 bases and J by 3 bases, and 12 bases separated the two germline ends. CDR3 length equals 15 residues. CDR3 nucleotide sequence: TGCGCCAGCAGCCAAGAGATCGCAGGATACTACGAGCAGTACTTC. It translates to CASSQEIAGYYEQYF.

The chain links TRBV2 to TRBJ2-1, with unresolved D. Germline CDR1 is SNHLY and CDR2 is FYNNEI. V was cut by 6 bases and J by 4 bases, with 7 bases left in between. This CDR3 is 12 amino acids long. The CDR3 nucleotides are TGTGCCAGCAGGGCAGAGTACAATGAGCAGTTCTTC. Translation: CASRAEYNEQFF.

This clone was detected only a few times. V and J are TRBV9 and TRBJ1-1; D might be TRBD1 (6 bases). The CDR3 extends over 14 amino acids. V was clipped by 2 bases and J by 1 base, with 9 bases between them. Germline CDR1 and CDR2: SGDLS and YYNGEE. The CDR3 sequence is CASSVGGANTEAFF. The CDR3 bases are TGTGCCAGCAGCGTTGGGGGGGCGAACACTGAAGCTTTCTTT. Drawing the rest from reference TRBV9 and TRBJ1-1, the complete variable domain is DSGVTQTPKHLITATGQRVTLRCSPRSGDLSVYWYQQSLDQGLQFLIQYYNGEERAKGNILERFSAQQFPDLHSELNLSSLELGDSALYFCASSVGGANTEAFFGQGTRLTVV.

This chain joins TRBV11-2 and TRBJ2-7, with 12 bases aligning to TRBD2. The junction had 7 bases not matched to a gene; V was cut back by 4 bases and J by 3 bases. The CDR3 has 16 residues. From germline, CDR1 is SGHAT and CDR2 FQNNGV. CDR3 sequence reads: CASSSETSGGVYEQYF. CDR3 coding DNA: TGTGCCAGCAGCTCGGAGACTAGCGGGGGTGTCTACGAGCAGTACTTC.

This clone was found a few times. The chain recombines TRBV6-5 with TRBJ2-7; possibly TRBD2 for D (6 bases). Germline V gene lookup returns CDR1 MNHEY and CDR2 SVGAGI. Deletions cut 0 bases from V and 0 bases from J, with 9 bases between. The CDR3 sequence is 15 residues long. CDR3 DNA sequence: TGTGCCAGCAGTTACTCGGCCGGGGGCTCCTACGAGCAGTACTTC. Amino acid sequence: CASSYSAGGSYEQYF.

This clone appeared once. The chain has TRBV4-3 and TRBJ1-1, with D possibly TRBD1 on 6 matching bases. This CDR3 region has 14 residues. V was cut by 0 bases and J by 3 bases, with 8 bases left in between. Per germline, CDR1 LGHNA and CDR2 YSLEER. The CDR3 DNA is TGCGCCAGCAGCCAAGACAGGGGAGACACTGAAGCTTTCTTT. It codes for CASSQDRGDTEAFF.

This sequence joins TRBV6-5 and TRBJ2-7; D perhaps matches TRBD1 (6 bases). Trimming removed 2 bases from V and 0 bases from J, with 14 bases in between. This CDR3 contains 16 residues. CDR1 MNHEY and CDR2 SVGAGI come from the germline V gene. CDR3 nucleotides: TGTGCCAGCAGTTACATGGGAACAGGGAACTCCTACGAGCAGTACTTC. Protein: CASSYMGTGNSYEQYF.